This TCR beta chain was sequenced for a study of blood T cell repertoires in COVID-19. The CDR3 runs 16 residues. In germline, CDR1 is LGHDT, CDR2 YNNKEL (reference sequence). Losses at the gene ends were 5 bases for V and 4 bases for J; bases not matched to a gene: 11. Libraries were prepared by immunoSEQ multiplex PCR; TCRdb keeps only in-frame clonotypes and omits some of them. The sample lists 400,000 or so clones; around 87% were seen once. The cohort comprised adults aged about 18 to 90 years residing in 20 to 30 US areas. Participant-given clinical history determined each cohort assignment. The sequence was obtained from a man in his forties or fifties in a cohort exposed to, infected with or recovered from COVID-19 (not recorded which). This chain connects TRBV3-1 (or the pseudogene TRBV3-2) to TRBJ1-3; 7 bases are a match to TRBD1. The sample consisted of PBMCs or T cells enriched from blood (not recorded which). CDR3 sequence reads: CASSFRQGPWGNTIYF. The DNA of the CDR3 is TGTGCCAGCAGCTTCAGACAGGGACCTTGGGGAAACACCATATATTTT.